This passage covers 19 T cell receptor beta chains from one sample sequenced in a study of post-analysis software for immune sequencing data. Included in the TCR beta cDNA libraries were unique molecular identifiers. Each CDR3 protein is one row after TCRdb ran MiXCR on the PCR reads. The table shows some 890,000 distinct CDR3 sequences, with under 70% occurring only once. No antigens are known for them. General study points: Higher frequency in patients than in controls was seen for roughly five TRBV segments, with TRBV5-6, TRBV5-1 and TRBV20-1 among them.

The specimen sequenced was blood. Receptor source: a girl aged 5-17 years with multiple sclerosis.

This clonotype was seen a handful of times. The chain recombines TRBV12-3 or TRBV12-4 with TRBJ2-7; D remains unclear. TRBJ2-5 explains the end of the DNA better; the J call may be wrong. CDR3 size: 14 residues. The CDR3, as DNA: TGTGCCAGCAGTTTAGTTCCCGGTGAGGAGACCCAGTACTTC. Amino acids: CASSLVPGEETQYF.

This clonotype was observed a few times. V and J are TRBV11-2 and TRBJ1-6, with TRBD1 as a possible D gene (6 bases). The CDR3 spans 12 residues. Per germline, CDR1 SGHAT and CDR2 FQNNGV. With 5 bases removed from V and 9 bases from J, the gap between germline ends came to 8 bases. CDR3 protein: CASSQGGSPLHF. The CDR3, as DNA: TGTGCCAGCAGCCAAGGGGGTTCACCCCTCCACTTT. The variable domain in full, completed from reference TRBV11-2 and TRBJ1-6, reads EAGVAQSPRYKIIEKRQSVAFWCNPISGHATLYWYQQILGQGPKLLIQFQNNGVVDDSQLPKDRFSAERLKGVDSTLKIQPAKLEDSAVYLCASSQGGSPLHFGNGTRLTVT.

The chain recombines TRBV20-1 with TRBJ2-7; tentatively, D is TRBD2 (5 bases). This CDR3 has 11 residues. The V gene's germline CDR1 is DFQATT and CDR2 SNEGSKA (reference sequence). V shed 3 bases and J shed 5 bases, with 8 bases lying between them. The CDR3 region has the DNA TGCAGTGCTAGTCGGGGAGACGAGCAGTACTTC. It codes for CSASRGDEQYF.

The chain has TRBV7-6 and TRBJ2-6; 7 positions match TRBD2. The germline CDR1 and CDR2 sequences are SGHVS and FNYEAQ. V was pared by 5 bases and J by 3 bases, with 10 bases of the junction left unmatched. This CDR3 is 17 amino acids long. The CDR3 sequence: CASSRFREVYGANVLTF. The CDR3 nucleotides read TGTGCCAGCAGCCGTTTTCGGGAGGTCTATGGGGCCAACGTCCTGACTTTC.

The chain employs TRBV18 and TRBJ2-2; D ambiguous. Germline V CDR1 and CDR2: KGHSH, LQKENI. V lost 0 bases, J lost 5 bases, and 7 bases lay in between. The CDR3 covers 14 residues. CDR3 nucleotide sequence: TGTGCCAGCTCACCACCGGCGAGGACCGGGGAGCTGTTTTTT. Amino acids: CASSPPARTGELFF.

The chain joins TRBV9 to TRBJ2-3, with D perhaps matching TRBD1 or TRBD2 (5 bases each). Trimming took 2 bases from V and 1 from J, leaving 8 bases between them. The CDR3 loop spans 14 amino acids. Germline V gene lookup returns CDR1 SGDLS and CDR2 YYNGEE. This chain's CDR3 is CASSVRGGTDTQYF. In DNA form, the CDR3 reads TGTGCCAGCAGCGTTCGAGGGGGCACAGATACGCAGTATTTT.

This clonotype was seen a single time. The rearrangement joins TRBV7-3 to TRBJ2-1; the match to TRBD1 covers 9 bases. Germline V gives CDR1 SGHTA, CDR2 FQGTGA. The CDR3 is made up of 17 amino acids. V lost 7 bases, J lost 4 bases, and 14 bases stayed unmatched. As DNA, the CDR3 is TGTGCCAGCAACCGTCCCCCGGGGACAGGGCATTACAATGAGCAGTTCTTC. Translated: CASNRPPGTGHYNEQFF.

The rearrangement joins TRBV7-9 to TRBJ1-1, with 11 bases identical to TRBD1. CDR3 length: 16 amino acids. The germline V gene encodes CDR1 SEHNR and CDR2 FQNEAQ (reference sequence). The trim removed 1 base at V and 1 base at J, leaving 2 bases unmatched. The CDR3 DNA reads as TGTGCCAGCAGCTTAGTTGGACAGGGGGCGAACACTGAAGCTTTCTTT. It yields the protein CASSLVGQGANTEAFF.

In this sample, this clonotype turned up a few times. The V call is TRBV5-1, the J call TRBJ1-1; D may be TRBD1 (5 bases). Germline V gene lookup returns CDR1 SGHRS and CDR2 YFSETQ. V was cut by 0 bases and J by 1 base, with 7 bases left in between. CDR3 length: 14 residues. For the CDR3, the DNA is TGCGCCAGCAGCTTGGCGCAGGGGAACACTGAAGCTTTCTTT. It yields the protein CASSLAQGNTEAFF.

The J gene is TRBJ1-1, the V gene TRBV29-1; maybe TRBD1 (5 bases). This CDR3 has 11 residues. Trimming took off 8 bases at V and 5 bases at J, with 12 bases between the two ends. Germline V lookup: CDR1 SQVTM, CDR2 ANQGSEA. This CDR3 is CSFNQGTEAFF. CDR3 in DNA: TGCAGCTTCAATCAGGGAACTGAAGCTTTCTTT.

The rearrangement links TRBV5-1 to TRBJ2-4; D unclear. The V end lost 4 bases, the J end lost 3 bases, and 11 bases lay between the germline ends. The CDR3 is made up of 14 amino acids. CDR1 is SGHRS, CDR2 YFSETQ, per germline. The CDR3 sequence: CASSTEWGKNIQYF. The CDR3, as DNA: TGCGCCAGCAGCACCGAGTGGGGCAAAAACATTCAGTACTTC.

This clonotype was recorded a few times. The chain joins TRBV20-1 to TRBJ1-2; no clear D. Germline V lookup: CDR1 DFQATT, CDR2 SNEGSKA (reference sequence). Trimming cost V 0 bases and J 4 bases, with 12 bases left between them. The CDR3 runs 14 residues. The CDR3 reads CSAREGREAYGYTF. DNA of the CDR3: TGCAGTGCTAGAGAGGGCCGAGAGGCCTATGGCTACACCTTC.

The V call is TRBV5-1, the J call TRBJ2-3; 9 bases are a match to TRBD1. The V segment lost 1 base and the J segment 1 base; nucleotides outside the gene matches: 13. This CDR3 is built from 19 residues. Germline loops: CDR1 SGHRS, CDR2 YFSETQ. The CDR3 region has the DNA TGCGCCAGCAGCTTGTCGGGACAGGGCCCCAAGATGGGCACAGATACGCAGTATTTT. Its translation: CASSLSGQGPKMGTDTQYF.

This clonotype was seen a handful of times. J is TRBJ2-7 and V is TRBV20-1; D is undetermined. Trimming shortened V by 2 bases and J by 1 base, and 24 bases separated the two germline ends. This CDR3 has 18 amino acids. Germline-derived CDR1 and CDR2 are DFQATT and SNEGSKA (reference sequence). CDR3 DNA sequence: TGCAGTGCTAGACCCGGGTCACAATGGGCCCTCGGTTCCTACGAGCAGTACTTC. Protein: CSARPGSQWALGSYEQYF.

The chain combines TRBV4-1 with TRBJ1-2, with no clear D. Between the trimmed V and J ends, which lost 1 base and 4 bases, there was a span of 7 bases. CDR1 MGHRA and CDR2 YSYEKL come from the germline V gene. The CDR3 runs 13 residues. CDR3 coding DNA: TGCGCCAGCAGCCAAGTGTCGGCCTATGGCTACACCTTC. This codes for CASSQVSAYGYTF.

This clonotype showed up just a few times. The chain uses TRBV9 and TRBJ2-1; 13 positions agree with TRBD2. Germline V lookup: CDR1 SGDLS, CDR2 YYNGEE. This CDR3 spans 15 amino acids. V dropped 2 bases and J dropped 4; count of bases not matched to a gene: 0. Here the CDR3 DNA reads TGTGCCAGCAGCGTGGGACTAGCGGGGTACAATGAGCAGTTCTTC. Translating gives CASSVGLAGYNEQFF. Combining the CDR3 with reference TRBV9 and TRBJ2-1 gives the whole variable domain DSGVTQTPKHLITATGQRVTLRCSPRSGDLSVYWYQQSLDQGLQFLIQYYNGEERAKGNILERFSAQQFPDLHSELNLSSLELGDSALYFCASSVGLAGYNEQFFGPGTRLTVL.

This clonotype was seen more than once but under ten times. This chain joins TRBV7-2 and TRBJ2-6; 7 bases fit TRBD1. With V trimmed by 7 bases and J by 0 bases, 9 bases remained unmatched. The CDR3 consists of 17 residues. Germline values: CDR1 SGHTA, CDR2 FQGNSA. The CDR3 is CASTKGGRFSGANVLTF. The CDR3 nucleotides are TGTGCCAGCACCAAAGGGGGCAGGTTCTCTGGGGCCAACGTCCTGACTTTC.

The V call is TRBV7-9, the J call TRBJ1-2, with 9 bases that match TRBD1. Germline V gene sequence: CDR1 SEHNR, CDR2 FQNEAQ (reference sequence). The CDR3 consists of 15 residues. Unmatched junction bases numbered 3, after V lost 2 bases and J lost 2 bases. The chain's CDR3 is CASSLTGGENYGYTF. In nucleotides, the CDR3 is TGTGCCAGCAGCTTAACAGGGGGCGAGAACTATGGCTACACCTTC.

V usage is TRBV7-6 and J usage is TRBJ2-3; 7 bases map to TRBD1. With 0 bases clipped from V and 4 bases from J, the junction kept 4 bases outside the gene matches. The length of the CDR3 is 15 residues. The germline CDR1 and CDR2 sequences are SGHVS and FNYEAQ. The CDR3 sequence is CASSLAQGVADTQYF. CDR3 sequence (DNA): TGTGCCAGCAGCTTAGCGCAGGGGGTCGCAGATACGCAGTATTTT.